These 30 T cell receptor beta chains originate from one sample sequenced in a study of T-cell reconstitution after alpha-beta-depleted transplantation in children. A TCRbeta library incorporating unique molecular identifiers was prepared. TCRdb re-derived calls from the PCR reads in MiXCR, one entry per CDR3 protein. Of 500,000 to 600,000 distinct CDR3 sequences detected, approximately 30% appear once; the ten largest clones hold 30% to 45%. The sequences come from PBMCs, collected before TCRalphabeta/CD19-depleted stem cell transplant. The receptor set was obtained from a boy in the first two years of life with Wiskott-Aldrich syndrome, due to receive a stem cell transplant.

This clonotype was detected only a few times. V is TRBV5-1 and J is TRBJ2-3, with 7 bases lining up with TRBD1. CDR3 length: 16 amino acids. J was trimmed by 4 bases and V by 3 bases; bases with no gene match: 11. Germline V CDR1 and CDR2: SGHRS, YFSETQ. The CDR3 nucleotides read TGCGCCAGCAGCTCACAGGGGCCGATCGTCCCAGATACGCAGTATTTT. Its protein is CASSSQGPIVPDTQYF.

The chain is built from TRBV6-5 and TRBJ2-1, with 13 bases that match TRBD2. The germline CDR1 and CDR2 sequences are MNHEY and SVGAGI. Trimming removed 3 bases from V and 10 bases from J; junction bases left unmatched: 12. CDR3 length: 17 residues. The chain's CDR3 is CASSYAPLAGGFKEQFF. In nucleotides, the CDR3 is TGTGCCAGCAGTTATGCCCCACTAGCGGGAGGGTTCAAGGAGCAGTTCTTC.

The genes are TRBV20-1 and TRBJ2-1; TRBD2 might be the D (6 bases). The germline V gene has CDR1 DFQATT and CDR2 SNEGSKA (reference sequence). The CDR3 is 11 amino acids. V lost 6 bases to trimming and J lost 7 bases, with 10 bases between them. CDR3 nucleotide sequence: TGCAGTGCCACGACTAGTAATGAGCAGTTCTTC. It yields the protein CSATTSNEQFF.

This sequence joins TRBV19 and TRBJ2-1; 10 bases are shared with TRBD2. This CDR3 contains 16 residues. Germline CDR1 and CDR2: LNHDA and SQIVND (reference sequence). J lost 9 bases, V lost 5 bases, and 13 bases had no gene match. CDR3 nucleotides: TGTGCCAGTAGTGCGGGACTAGCGAAAGTAGATAGTGAGCAGTTCTTC. Protein sequence: CASSAGLAKVDSEQFF.

This chain uses TRBV20-1 with TRBJ2-1, with 7 bases that match TRBD2. The CDR3 has 13 amino acids. Per germline, CDR1 DFQATT and CDR2 SNEGSKA (reference sequence). Trimming removed 4 bases from V and 5 bases from J; junction bases left unmatched: 5. This CDR3 is CSAITLADNEQFF. The CDR3 DNA sequence: TGCAGTGCTATAACGCTAGCGGACAATGAGCAGTTCTTC.

The table lists this clonotype with a count of one. The V and J genes are TRBV5-1 and TRBJ1-1, with 8 bases lining up with TRBD1. Losses at the gene ends were 4 bases for V and 4 bases for J; bases not matched to a gene: 3. The V gene's germline CDR1 is SGHRS and CDR2 YFSETQ. This CDR3 is 13 amino acids long. CDR3 amino acids: CASSNGTGTEAFF. For the CDR3, the DNA is TGCGCCAGCAGCAACGGGACAGGCACTGAAGCTTTCTTT.

The chain recombines TRBV12-3 or TRBV12-4 with TRBJ2-3; 7 nucleotides line up with TRBD2. The CDR3 runs 14 residues. Trimming took 5 bases from V and 2 from J; bases not matched to a gene: 4. The CDR3 here is CASSMTSPTDTQYF. The CDR3 coding sequence is TGTGCCAGCAGTATGACTAGCCCCACAGATACGCAGTATTTT.

This chain links TRBV15 with TRBJ2-3; 14 bases line up with TRBD2. This CDR3 region has 19 residues. Germline V gene data show CDR1 as LNHNV and CDR2 as YYDKDF (reference sequence). Losses at the gene ends were 2 bases for V and 3 bases for J; bases not matched to a gene: 10. CDR3 amino acids: CATSRPGLAGVGFTDTQYF. The CDR3 nucleotides are TGTGCCACCAGCAGACCGGGACTAGCGGGAGTGGGGTTTACAGATACGCAGTATTTT.

Only a few counts were recorded for this clonotype. The gene calls are TRBV10-3 and TRBJ1-3, with D possibly TRBD1 on 5 matching bases. Germline V lookup: CDR1 ENHRY, CDR2 SYGVKD. V was cut by 7 bases and J by 1 base, with 8 bases left in between. CDR3 length: 13 amino acids. The CDR3 loop reads CAIKQASGNTIYF. The DNA for the CDR3 is TGTGCCATCAAACAGGCATCTGGAAACACCATATATTTT.

This sequence joins TRBV15 and TRBJ2-5; D remains unclear. The V end was cut by 0 bases, the J end by 5 bases, with 7 bases between. The CDR3 contains 13 residues. Germline CDR1 and CDR2: LNHNV and YYDKDF (reference sequence). DNA for the CDR3: TGTGCCACCAGCAGAGAACAGATGGAGACCCAGTACTTC. Residues: CATSREQMETQYF.

This clonotype has a handful of counts. The chain's CDR3 is CASSSFVGQGYEKLFF. As DNA, the CDR3 is TGTGCCAGCAGTTCCTTCGTGGGACAGGGGTACGAAAAACTGTTTTTT. J is TRBJ1-4 and V is TRBV27; 10 bases fit TRBD1. This CDR3 has 16 residues. V was clipped by 4 bases and J by 8 bases; unmatched bases: 10. Germline V gene data show CDR1 as MNHEY and CDR2 as SMNVEV (reference sequence).

This clonotype was counted only a few times. The chain carries TRBV12-3 or TRBV12-4 and TRBJ1-1; D call uncertain. V was pared by 5 bases and J by 4 bases, with 11 bases between. CDR3 size: 13 residues. For the CDR3, the DNA is TGTGCCAGCAGTCAGCTGGGGAGCACTGAAGCTTTCTTT. Translating it yields CASSQLGSTEAFF.

In this sample, this clonotype turned up a few times. The J gene is TRBJ2-3, the V gene TRBV7-9, with TRBD2 matching over 10 bases. The CDR3 extends over 16 amino acids. Germline loops: CDR1 SEHNR, CDR2 FQNEAQ (reference sequence). V was clipped by 4 bases and J by 1 base; unmatched bases: 5. Here the CDR3 DNA reads TGTGCCAGCAGCTCAGGGGGGACTAGCGGCACAGATACGCAGTATTTT. Encoded protein: CASSSGGTSGTDTQYF.

This sequence joins TRBV15 and TRBJ2-1, with D perhaps matching TRBD2 (6 bases). The length of the CDR3 is 14 residues. Germline CDR1 reads LNHNV; CDR2 reads YYDKDF (reference sequence). V lost 3 bases to trimming and J lost 4 bases, with 10 bases between them. CDR3 amino acids: CATSRPGLYNEQFF. Written as DNA, the CDR3 is TGTGCCACCAGCAGGCCGGGACTGTACAATGAGCAGTTCTTC.

There are a few counts of this clonotype. CDR3 in amino acids: CSVGVTGNRDTQYF. As DNA, the CDR3 is TGCAGCGTTGGGGTTACCGGGAACCGGGATACGCAGTATTTT. The chain uses TRBV29-1 and TRBJ2-3, with a tentative D call TRBD2 (5 bases). V shed 4 bases and J shed 6 bases, with 17 bases lying between them. CDR3 length: 14 amino acids. CDR1 is SQVTM, CDR2 ANQGSEA, per germline.

The DNA for the CDR3 is TGTGCCAGCTTTAAAAGGGGGAGCGGCTACACCTTC. It codes for CASFKRGSGYTF. The chain carries TRBV6-5 and TRBJ1-2; tentative D call: TRBD1 (6 bases). Germline V gene data show CDR1 as MNHEY and CDR2 as SVGAGI. Trimming shortened V by 8 bases and J by 8 bases, and 15 bases separated the two germline ends. CDR3 length: 12 residues.

The J gene is TRBJ2-1, the V gene TRBV5-1, with TRBD2 matching over 7 bases. V gave up 0 bases and J gave up 8 bases; unmatched junction bases: 5. CDR1 is SGHRS and CDR2 is YFSETQ in the germline V gene. This CDR3 has 14 amino acids. The CDR3 loop reads CASSLEAGRYEQFF. The CDR3, as DNA: TGCGCCAGCAGCTTGGAAGCGGGAAGGTATGAGCAGTTCTTC.

This clonotype was detected only a few times. The genes are TRBV10-3 and TRBJ2-1, with TRBD1 matching 10 bases. This CDR3 has 13 residues. V gave up 7 bases and J gave up 8 bases; unmatched junction bases: 5. Germline V gene sequence: CDR1 ENHRY, CDR2 SYGVKD. CDR3 sequence: CAITGQGGDEQFF. The CDR3 DNA is TGTGCCATCACCGGACAGGGGGGCGATGAGCAGTTCTTC.

CDR3 sequence (DNA): TGTGCCAGCAGCTTAACCGGGACGGTCTCCTACGAGCAGTACTTC. Translating it yields CASSLTGTVSYEQYF. The J gene is TRBJ2-7, the V gene TRBV7-6; D is tentatively TRBD1 or TRBD2 (5 bases each). Trimming pared 2 bases from V and 0 bases from J, leaving 11 bases between. This CDR3 spans 15 amino acids. The germline CDR1 and CDR2 sequences are SGHVS and FNYEAQ. Supplemented by reference TRBV7-6 and TRBJ2-7, the full variable domain reads GAGVSQSPRYKVTKRGQDVALRCDPISGHVSLYWYRQALGQGPEFLTYFNYEAQQDKSGLPNDRFSAERPEGSISTLTIQRTEQRDSAMYRCASSLTGTVSYEQYFGPGTRLTVT.

This clonotype was seen only a few times. The junction departs from germline at one end; a sequencing error may be responsible. This chain uses TRBV11-2 with TRBJ1-1; 8 positions agree with TRBD1. Germline loops: CDR1 SGHAT, CDR2 FQNNGV. The CDR3 runs 13 residues. The CDR3 region is CARRQGLNTEAFF. In DNA, the CDR3 is TGTGCCCGCAGACAGGGGCTGAACACTGAAGCTTTCTTT.

The CDR3 DNA sequence: TGTGCCAGCAGTCAAATAGCGGGGATCTACAATGAGCAGTTCTTC. Its protein product is CASSQIAGIYNEQFF. The chain couples TRBV28 to TRBJ2-1, with TRBD2 matching over 8 bases. The length of the CDR3 is 15 residues. Per germline, CDR1 MDHEN and CDR2 SYDVKM. Trimming at V came to 5 bases and at J to 3 bases, leaving 6 bases not matched to a gene.

The sample holds a few counts of this clonotype. The chain carries TRBV12-3 or TRBV12-4 and TRBJ2-4, with D perhaps being TRBD1 or TRBD2 (5 bases each). There are 13 residues in the CDR3. Trimming removed 5 bases from V and 8 bases from J, with 13 bases in between. CDR3: CASSPGTPYIQYF. The CDR3 DNA follows: TGTGCCAGCAGTCCCGGGACGCCCTACATTCAGTACTTC.

CDR3 in amino acids: CASSLAGGQYNEQFF. CDR3 nucleotide sequence: TGCGCCAGCAGCTTGGCCGGCGGTCAGTACAATGAGCAGTTCTTC. The chain combines TRBV5-1 with TRBJ2-1; D is undetermined. This CDR3 comprises 15 residues. The ends were cut back, 0 bases at V and 4 bases at J, with 11 bases in the middle. The V gene's germline CDR1 is SGHRS and CDR2 YFSETQ. Supplemented by reference TRBV5-1 and TRBJ2-1, the full variable domain reads KAGVTQTPRYLIKTRGQQVTLSCSPISGHRSVSWYQQTPGQGLQFLFEYFSETQRNKGNFPGRFSGRQFSNSRSEMNVSTLELGDSALYLCASSLAGGQYNEQFFGPGTRLTVL.

The chain recombines TRBV4-1 with TRBJ1-1; maybe TRBD1 (5 bases). The CDR3 is 16 amino acids. Germline V gene data show CDR1 as MGHRA and CDR2 as YSYEKL. The V and J ends lost 0 bases and 4 bases respectively, with 15 bases between them. The CDR3 sequence is CASSQDRGVTGTEAFF. In DNA, the CDR3 is TGCGCCAGCAGCCAAGACCGGGGGGTTACTGGCACTGAAGCTTTCTTT.

The chain recombines TRBV12-3 or TRBV12-4 with TRBJ2-1; a possible D gene is TRBD1 (6 bases). Deletions cut 5 bases from V and 3 bases from J, with 17 bases between. The CDR3 is 16 amino acids. As DNA, the CDR3 is TGTGCCAGCAGTCAGACACGGGACAAGGGCTACAATGAGCAGTTCTTC. Amino acid sequence: CASSQTRDKGYNEQFF.

V gene TRBV28 combines with J gene TRBJ2-7; the D gene is possibly TRBD2 (5 bases). Germline V lookup: CDR1 MDHEN, CDR2 SYDVKM. The ends were cut back, 10 bases at V and 0 bases at J, with 10 bases in the middle. The CDR3 consists of 12 residues. The CDR3 protein is CATKEVSYEQYF. Written as DNA, the CDR3 is TGTGCCACCAAGGAGGTCTCCTACGAGCAGTACTTC.

The chain recombines TRBV24-1 with TRBJ1-2; TRBD1 is a possible D gene (6 bases). From germline, CDR1 is KGHDR and CDR2 SFDVKD. V was clipped by 3 bases and J by 4 bases, with 11 bases between them. CDR3 length: 14 residues. CDR3 DNA: TGTGCCACCAGTGATACCAGGGGCCCCTATGGCTACACCTTC. Protein sequence: CATSDTRGPYGYTF.

This clonotype has only a few counts. The V and J genes are TRBV12-3 or TRBV12-4 and TRBJ2-7; 8 nucleotides align to TRBD1. The V and J ends lost 6 bases and 1 base, in that order; junction bases with no gene match: 5. The CDR3 is made up of 14 amino acids. Here the CDR3 DNA reads TGTGCCAGCAGCTCAGGGGGCAAGTCCTACGAGCAGTACTTC. Its protein is CASSSGGKSYEQYF.

The V call is TRBV4-1, the J call TRBJ2-1; 9 nucleotides line up with TRBD2. The CDR3 loop spans 18 amino acids. The germline gives CDR1 MGHRA, CDR2 YSYEKL. V lost 1 base, J lost 4 bases, and 11 bases stayed unmatched. The CDR3 is CASSQGVLAREGYNEQFF. DNA of the CDR3: TGCGCCAGCAGCCAAGGGGTACTAGCGCGGGAGGGGTACAATGAGCAGTTCTTC.

This clonotype was counted many times. The genes are TRBV10-3 and TRBJ2-2; D is undetermined. The V and J ends lost 4 bases and 6 bases respectively, with 12 bases between them. Germline CDR1 is ENHRY and CDR2 is SYGVKD. The CDR3 is 14 residues long. CDR3: CAISALSISGELFF. The CDR3 DNA follows: TGTGCCATCAGTGCTCTATCTATCTCCGGGGAGCTGTTTTTT.